This T cell receptor beta chain was found in a study of glioma-infiltrating T cells. This CDR3 comprises 16 residues. V was pared by 0 bases and J by 1 base, with 9 bases between. The V gene's germline CDR1 is LGHDT and CDR2 YNNKEL (reference sequence). TCR alpha and beta CDR3 regions were amplified from RNA using iRepertoire nested multiplex PCR. For one-step reverse transcription and amplification, roughly 95-450 ng of tissue mRNA or PBMC total RNA was used. TCRdb re-called the multiplex PCR reads through MiXCR, storing one row per CDR3 protein. Of about 200,000 distinct CDR3 sequences listed, 25% to 35% are singletons. Points on this clonotype: Its target is not known.

General study results and limits: Tissue and blood shared very few CDR3 sequences. Non-neoplastic patients had below-expected tissue-blood divergence, while all gliomas exceeded expectation.

The chain joins TRBV3-1 to TRBJ2-2, with D hard to call. The source of this sequence is a human donor with low-grade glioma or glioblastoma, undergoing nonglioma brain surgery, or in good health (not recorded which). Sample: glioma tissue, nonneoplastic brain tissue, or PBMCs (not recorded which). DNA for the CDR3: TGTGCCAGCAGCCAAGATTCTTGGGGGAACACCGGGGAGCTGTTTTTT. Protein product: CASSQDSWGNTGELFF.